The sequence of this TCR beta chain was determined in a study of T cell responses to AZD1222 COVID-19 vaccine. Assay: immunoSEQ multiplex PCR; the TCRdb copy retains only in-frame clones and omits some. The table has 95,000 to 150,000 clones, about 87% seen once. Germline CDR1 is LGHNA and CDR2 is YNFKEQ. V was pared by 5 bases and J by 5 bases, with 10 bases between. The CDR3 spans 12 residues. The source material was peripheral blood, sampled on day 0 of AZD1222 vaccination. The chain joins TRBV4-2 to TRBJ2-7, with a tentative D call TRBD2 (6 bases). This sequence originates from an adult in good health. CDR3 residues: CASSIGGDEQYF. The CDR3 DNA sequence: TGTGCCAGCAGCATAGGAGGGGACGAGCAGTACTTC.